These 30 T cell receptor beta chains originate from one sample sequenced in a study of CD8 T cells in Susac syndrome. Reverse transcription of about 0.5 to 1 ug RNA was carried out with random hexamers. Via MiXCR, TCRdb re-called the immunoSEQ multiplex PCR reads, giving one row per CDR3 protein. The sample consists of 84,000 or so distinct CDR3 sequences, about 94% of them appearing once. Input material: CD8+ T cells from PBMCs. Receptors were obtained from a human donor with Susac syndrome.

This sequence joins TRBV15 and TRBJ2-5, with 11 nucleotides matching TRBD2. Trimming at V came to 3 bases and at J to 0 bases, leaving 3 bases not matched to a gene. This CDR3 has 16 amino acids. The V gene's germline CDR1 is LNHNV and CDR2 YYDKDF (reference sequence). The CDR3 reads CATSRTSGTYQETQYF. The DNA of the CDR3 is TGTGCCACCAGCAGGACTAGCGGGACTTACCAAGAGACCCAGTACTTC.

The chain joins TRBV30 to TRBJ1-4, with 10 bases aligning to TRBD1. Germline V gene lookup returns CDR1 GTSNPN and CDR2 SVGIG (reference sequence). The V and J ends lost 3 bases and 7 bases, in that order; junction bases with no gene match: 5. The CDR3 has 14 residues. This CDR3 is CAWSHGTGVEKLFF. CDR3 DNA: TGTGCCTGGAGCCACGGGACAGGGGTTGAAAAACTGTTTTTT.

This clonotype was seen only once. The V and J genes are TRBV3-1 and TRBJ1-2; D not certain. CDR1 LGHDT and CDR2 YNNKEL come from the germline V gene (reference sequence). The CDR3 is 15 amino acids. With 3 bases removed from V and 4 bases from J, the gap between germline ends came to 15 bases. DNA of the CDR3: TGTGCCAGCAGCCAGGAATTAAAGGATAGCTATGGCTACACCTTC. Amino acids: CASSQELKDSYGYTF.

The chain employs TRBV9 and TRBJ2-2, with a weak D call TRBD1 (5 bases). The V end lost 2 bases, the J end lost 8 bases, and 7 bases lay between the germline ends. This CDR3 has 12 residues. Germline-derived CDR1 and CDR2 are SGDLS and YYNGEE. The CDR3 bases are TGTGCCAGCAGCGTTAGGGGAGGGGAGCTGTTTTTT. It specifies CASSVRGGELFF.

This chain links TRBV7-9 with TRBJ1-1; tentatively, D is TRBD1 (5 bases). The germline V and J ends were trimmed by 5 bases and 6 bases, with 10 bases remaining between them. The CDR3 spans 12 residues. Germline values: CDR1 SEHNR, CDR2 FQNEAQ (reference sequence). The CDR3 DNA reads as TGTGCCAGCAGCCAGGACATCGCTGAAGCTTTCTTT. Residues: CASSQDIAEAFF.

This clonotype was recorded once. CDR3 coding DNA: TGTGCCACCAGTGAAATAGCGGGAGGTCGCAATGAGCAGTTCTTC. Translated: CATSEIAGGRNEQFF. The rearrangement joins TRBV24-1 to TRBJ2-1; 10 bases are shared with TRBD2. This CDR3 is 15 amino acids long. V was pared by 4 bases and J by 6 bases, with 5 bases of the junction left unmatched. Germline V gene data show CDR1 as KGHDR and CDR2 as SFDVKD.

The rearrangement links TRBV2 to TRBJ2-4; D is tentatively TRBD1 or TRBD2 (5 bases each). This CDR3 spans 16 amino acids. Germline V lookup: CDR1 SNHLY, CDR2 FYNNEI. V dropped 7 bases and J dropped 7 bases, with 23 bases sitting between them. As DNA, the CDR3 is TGTGCCAGCACCTTACTCAGCGAGGGGCCGGGGAACATTCAGTACTTC. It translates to CASTLLSEGPGNIQYF.

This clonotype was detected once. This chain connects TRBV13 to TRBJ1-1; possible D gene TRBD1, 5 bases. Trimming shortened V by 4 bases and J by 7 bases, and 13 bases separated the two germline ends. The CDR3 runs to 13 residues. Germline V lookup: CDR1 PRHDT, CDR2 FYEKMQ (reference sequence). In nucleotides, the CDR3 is TGTGCCAGCAGCTCCGTCGGGGGTGGTGAAGCTTTCTTT. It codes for CASSSVGGGEAFF.

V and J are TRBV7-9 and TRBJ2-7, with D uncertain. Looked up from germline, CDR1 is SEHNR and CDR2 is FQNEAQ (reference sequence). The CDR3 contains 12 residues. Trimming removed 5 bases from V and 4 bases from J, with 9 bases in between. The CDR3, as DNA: TGTGCCAGCAGCGACGGAAGGTACGAGCAGTACTTC. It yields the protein CASSDGRYEQYF.

The CDR3 coding sequence is TGTGCCAGTGGTAGCCAATACGGAGAAACAGATACGCAGTATTTT. It translates to CASGSQYGETDTQYF. The J gene is TRBJ2-3, the V gene TRBV19; D is ambiguous. Germline CDR1 is LNHDA and CDR2 is SQIVND (reference sequence). Trimming cost V 8 bases and J 3 bases, with 18 bases left between them. The CDR3 runs to 15 residues.

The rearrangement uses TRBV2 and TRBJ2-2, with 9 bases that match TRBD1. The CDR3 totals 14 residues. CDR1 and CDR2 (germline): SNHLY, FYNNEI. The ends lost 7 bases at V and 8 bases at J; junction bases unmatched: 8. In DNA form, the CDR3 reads TGTGCCAGCATCGGGACAGGGATGGTGGGGGAGCTGTTTTTT. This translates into CASIGTGMVGELFF.

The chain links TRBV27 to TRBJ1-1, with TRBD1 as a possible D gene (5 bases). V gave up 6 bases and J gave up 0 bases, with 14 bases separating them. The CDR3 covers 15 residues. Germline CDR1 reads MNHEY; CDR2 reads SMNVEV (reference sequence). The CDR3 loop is CASRDSGLLNTEAFF. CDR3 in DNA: TGTGCCAGCAGGGACTCGGGACTACTGAACACTGAAGCTTTCTTT.

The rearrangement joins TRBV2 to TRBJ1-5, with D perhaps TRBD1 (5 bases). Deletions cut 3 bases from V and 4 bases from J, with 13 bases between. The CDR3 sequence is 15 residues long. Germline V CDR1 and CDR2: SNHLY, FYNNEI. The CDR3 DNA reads TGTGCCAGCAGTGAGGGAGACAGTTTTAATCAGCCCCAGCATTTT. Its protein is CASSEGDSFNQPQHF. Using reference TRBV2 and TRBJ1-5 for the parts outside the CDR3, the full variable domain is EPEVTQTPSHQVTQMGQEVILRCVPISNHLYFYWYRQILGQKVEFLVSFYNNEISEKSEIFDDQFSVERPDGSNFTLKIRSTKLEDSAMYFCASSEGDSFNQPQHFGDGTRLSIL.

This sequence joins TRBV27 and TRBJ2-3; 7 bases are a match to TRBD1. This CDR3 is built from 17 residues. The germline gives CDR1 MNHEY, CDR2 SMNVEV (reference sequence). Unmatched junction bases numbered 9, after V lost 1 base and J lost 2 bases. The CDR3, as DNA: TGTGCCAGCAGTTTATTAAACAGGGGCCAAACCACAGATACGCAGTATTTT. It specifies CASSLLNRGQTTDTQYF.

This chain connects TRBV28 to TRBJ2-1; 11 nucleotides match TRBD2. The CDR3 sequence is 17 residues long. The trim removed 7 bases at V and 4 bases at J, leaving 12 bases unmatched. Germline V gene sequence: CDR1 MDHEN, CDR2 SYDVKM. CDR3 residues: CASTLAGGPSGYNEQFF. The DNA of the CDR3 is TGTGCCAGCACCTTAGCGGGAGGGCCCTCGGGATACAATGAGCAGTTCTTC.

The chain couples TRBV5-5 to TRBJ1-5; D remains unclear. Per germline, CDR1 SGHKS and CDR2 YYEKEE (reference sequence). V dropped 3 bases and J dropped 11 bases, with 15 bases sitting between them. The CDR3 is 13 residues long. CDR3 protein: CASSSRINWAQHF. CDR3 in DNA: TGTGCCAGCAGCTCCAGGATCAATTGGGCCCAGCATTTT.

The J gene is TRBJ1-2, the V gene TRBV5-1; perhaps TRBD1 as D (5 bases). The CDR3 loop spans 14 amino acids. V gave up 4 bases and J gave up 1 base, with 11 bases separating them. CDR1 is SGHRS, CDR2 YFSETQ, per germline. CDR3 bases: TGCGCCAGCAGCCCACCGACAGTTAACTATGGCTACACCTTC. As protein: CASSPPTVNYGYTF.

The CDR3 nucleotides are TGCAGCGTTGGGGCTAGTCCCACCTACAATGAGCAGTTCTTC. This encodes CSVGASPTYNEQFF. The J gene is TRBJ2-1, the V gene TRBV29-1; D uncertain. The CDR3 covers 14 residues. The germline V gene encodes CDR1 SQVTM and CDR2 ANQGSEA. The V end lost 4 bases, the J end lost 2 bases, and 12 bases lay between the germline ends.

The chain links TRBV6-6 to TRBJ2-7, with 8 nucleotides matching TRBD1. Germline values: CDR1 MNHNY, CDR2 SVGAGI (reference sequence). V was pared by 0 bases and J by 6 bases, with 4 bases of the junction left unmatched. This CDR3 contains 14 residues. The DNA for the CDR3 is TGTGCCAGCAGTTACTCCTCGGACAGGGCCGAGCAGTACTTC. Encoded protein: CASSYSSDRAEQYF.

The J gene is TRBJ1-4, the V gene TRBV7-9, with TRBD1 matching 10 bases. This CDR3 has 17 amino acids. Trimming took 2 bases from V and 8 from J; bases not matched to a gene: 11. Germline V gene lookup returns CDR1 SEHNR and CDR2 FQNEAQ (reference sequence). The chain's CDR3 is CASSLTGQGGPREKLFF. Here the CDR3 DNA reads TGTGCCAGCAGCTTAACCGGACAGGGGGGACCTCGAGAAAAACTGTTTTTT.

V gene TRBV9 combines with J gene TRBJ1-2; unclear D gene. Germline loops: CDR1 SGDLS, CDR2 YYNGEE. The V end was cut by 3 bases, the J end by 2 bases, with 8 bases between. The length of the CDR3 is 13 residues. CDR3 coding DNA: TGTGCCAGCAGCGGTGGGCAGAACTATGGCTACACCTTC. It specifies CASSGGQNYGYTF.

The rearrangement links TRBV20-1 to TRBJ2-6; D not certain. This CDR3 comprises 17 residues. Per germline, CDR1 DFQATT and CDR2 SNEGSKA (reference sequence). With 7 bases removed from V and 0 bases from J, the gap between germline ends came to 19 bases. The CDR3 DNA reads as TGCAGTGTATCTGGCCAGAAATACCTCTCTGGGGCCAACGTCCTGACTTTC. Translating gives CSVSGQKYLSGANVLTF.

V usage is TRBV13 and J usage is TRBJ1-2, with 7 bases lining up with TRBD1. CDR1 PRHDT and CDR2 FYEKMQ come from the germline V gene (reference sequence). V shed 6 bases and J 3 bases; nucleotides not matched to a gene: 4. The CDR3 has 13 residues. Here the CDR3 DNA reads TGTGCCAGCAGTTCAGGGACAGACTATGGCTACACCTTC. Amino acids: CASSSGTDYGYTF.

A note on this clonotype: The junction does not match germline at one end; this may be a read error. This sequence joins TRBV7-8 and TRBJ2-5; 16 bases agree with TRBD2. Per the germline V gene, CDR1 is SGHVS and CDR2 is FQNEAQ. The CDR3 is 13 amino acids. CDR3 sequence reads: CASSGTSGGAAHF. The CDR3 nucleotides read TGTGCCAGCAGCGGGACTAGCGGGGGGGCCGCGCACTTC.

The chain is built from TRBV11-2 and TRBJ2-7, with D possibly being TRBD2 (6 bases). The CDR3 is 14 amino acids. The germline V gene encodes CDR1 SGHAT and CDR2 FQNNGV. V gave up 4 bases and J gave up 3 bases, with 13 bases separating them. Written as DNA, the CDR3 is TGTGCCAGCAGCTCCCGGGACTTAGACTACGAGCAGTACTTC. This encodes CASSSRDLDYEQYF.

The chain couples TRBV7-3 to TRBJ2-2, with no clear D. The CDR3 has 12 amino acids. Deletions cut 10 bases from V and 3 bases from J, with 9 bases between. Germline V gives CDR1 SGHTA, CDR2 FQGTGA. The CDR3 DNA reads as TGTGCCATAACGATGGACACCGGGGAGCTGTTTTTT. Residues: CAITMDTGELFF. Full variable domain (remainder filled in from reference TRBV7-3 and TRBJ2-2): GAGVSQTPSNKVTEKGKYVELRCDPISGHTALYWYRQSLGQGPEFLIYFQGTGAADDSGLPNDRFFAVRPEGSVSTLKIQRTERGDSAVYLCAITMDTGELFFGEGSRLTVL.

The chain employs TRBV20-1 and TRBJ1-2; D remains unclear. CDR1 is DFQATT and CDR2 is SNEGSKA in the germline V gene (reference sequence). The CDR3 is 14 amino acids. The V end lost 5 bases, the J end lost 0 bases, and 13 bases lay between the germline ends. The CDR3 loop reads CSAPDGAANYGYTF. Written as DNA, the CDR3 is TGCAGTGCTCCGGACGGAGCAGCTAACTATGGCTACACCTTC.

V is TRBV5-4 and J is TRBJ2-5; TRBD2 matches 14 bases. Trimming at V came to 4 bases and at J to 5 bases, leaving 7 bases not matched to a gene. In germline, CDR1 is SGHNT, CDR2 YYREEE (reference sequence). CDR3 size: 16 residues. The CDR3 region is CASSPPGLAGAETQYF. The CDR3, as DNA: TGTGCCAGCAGCCCCCCGGGACTAGCGGGAGCCGAGACCCAGTACTTC.

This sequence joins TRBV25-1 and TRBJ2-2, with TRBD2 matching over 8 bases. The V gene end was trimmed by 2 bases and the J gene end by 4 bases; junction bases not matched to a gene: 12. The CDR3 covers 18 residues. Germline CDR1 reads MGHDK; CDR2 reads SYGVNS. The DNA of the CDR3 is TGTGCCAGCAGTGAACGAGGAAGCGGGGGCTTACCCACCGGGGAGCTGTTTTTT. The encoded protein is CASSERGSGGLPTGELFF. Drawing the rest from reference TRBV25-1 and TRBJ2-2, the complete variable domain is EADIYQTPRYLVIGTGKKITLECSQTMGHDKMYWYQQDPGMELHLIHYSYGVNSTEKGDLSSESTVSRIRTEHFPLTLESARPSHTSQYLCASSERGSGGLPTGELFFGEGSRLTVL.

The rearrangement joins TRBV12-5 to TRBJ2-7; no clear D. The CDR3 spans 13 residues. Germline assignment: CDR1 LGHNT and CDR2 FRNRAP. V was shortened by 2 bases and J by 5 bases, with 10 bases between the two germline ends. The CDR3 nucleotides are TGTGCTAGTGGTTTGATACAGTCCCACGAGCAGTACTTC. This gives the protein CASGLIQSHEQYF.